This T cell receptor (beta chain) comes out of a study of CD8 T cells in Susac syndrome. General study points: The CD4+ T cell repertoires that were profiled in Susac syndrome showed no clonal expansion.

As concerns this clonotype: Its specificity is not known.

Roughly 0.45 to 1 ug RNA was reverse transcribed with random hexamers. One entry per CDR3 protein results from TCRdb running MiXCR on the immunoSEQ multiplex PCR reads. The table shows about 180,000 distinct CDR3 sequences, with under 95% occurring only once. Sequencing was done on a sample of CD4+ T cells from PBMCs. The receptor comes from a human donor with Susac syndrome.

The CDR3 sequence: CSARDPRGGDTEAFF. CDR3 DNA sequence: TGCAGTGCTAGAGATCCCAGGGGGGGGGACACTGAAGCTTTCTTT. The rearrangement joins TRBV20-1 to TRBJ1-1; the match to TRBD1 covers 7 bases. Germline lookup yields CDR1 DFQATT and CDR2 SNEGSKA (reference sequence). V trimming: 0 bases; J trimming: 3 bases; junction bases outside the gene matches: 7. This CDR3 is built from 15 residues.